This T cell receptor beta chain was captured by sequencing in a study of cytomegalovirus exposure and HLA in healthy donors. Study information: Early released data had 65 million to 100 million unique TCRs, all coming from HLA-typed donors.

Germline V gene lookup returns CDR1 SGHRS and CDR2 YFSETQ. This CDR3 spans 16 amino acids. With 2 bases clipped from V and 8 bases from J, the junction kept 13 bases outside the gene matches. Of note for this clone: Its antigen remains unknown.

PCR was performed using 60 Vbeta and 13 Jbeta primers. The table came from immunoSEQ multiplex PCR; TCRdb's copy has only in-frame clones and leaves some out. The sample lists some 100,000 clones; 77% were seen once. Study outcomes and limitations: In a later analysis, a missense DCLRE1C variant was linked to TCR beta V- and J-gene trimming.

The chain recombines TRBV5-1 with TRBJ1-2, with 9 bases lining up with TRBD1. The specimen was PBMCs. This receptor was taken from a man aged 35-49 years in good health and CMV-seropositive. CDR3 sequence: CASSFRPGQGGDGYTF. CDR3 bases: TGCGCCAGCAGCTTTAGACCGGGACAGGGTGGAGACGGCTACACCTTC.